There are many counts of the clone carrying this TCR beta chain. These data belong to a study of neurological immune-mediated disorders. Each TCR transcript was tagged with a 10-nucleotide random UMI during 5'RACE. From the 5' RACE reads, TCRdb called clonotypes with MiXCR, one entry per CDR3 protein. The sample comprises fewer than 90,000 distinct CDR3 sequences, 5.2% of which are singletons, and just under 7.5% rests with the top ten. V was shortened by 8 bases and J by 11 bases, with 21 bases between the two germline ends. This CDR3 spans 13 amino acids. The rearrangement joins TRBV12-3 or TRBV12-4 to TRBJ1-1; D is unclear. The material sequenced was PBMCs. The source is a man younger than 35 with multiple sclerosis. The CDR3 sequence is CASAPPVDFRAFF. Here the CDR3 DNA reads TGTGCCAGCGCCCCCCCGGTAGACTTTCGTGCTTTCTTT.